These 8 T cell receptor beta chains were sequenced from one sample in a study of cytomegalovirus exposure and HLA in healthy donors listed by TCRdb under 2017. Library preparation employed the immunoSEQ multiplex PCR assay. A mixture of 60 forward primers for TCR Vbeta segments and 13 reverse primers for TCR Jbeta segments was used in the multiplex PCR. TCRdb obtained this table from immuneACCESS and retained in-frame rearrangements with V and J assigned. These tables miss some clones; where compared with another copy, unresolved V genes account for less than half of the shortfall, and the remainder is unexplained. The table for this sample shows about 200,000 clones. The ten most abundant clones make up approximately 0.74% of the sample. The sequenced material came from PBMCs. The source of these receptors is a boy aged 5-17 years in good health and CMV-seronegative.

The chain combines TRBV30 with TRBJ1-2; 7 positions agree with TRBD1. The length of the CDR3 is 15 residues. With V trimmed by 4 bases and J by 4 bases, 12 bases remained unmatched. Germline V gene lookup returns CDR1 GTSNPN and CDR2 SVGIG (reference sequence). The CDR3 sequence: CAWTKRRQGVYGYTF. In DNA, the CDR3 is TGTGCCTGGACGAAAAGGAGACAGGGTGTCTATGGCTACACCTTC. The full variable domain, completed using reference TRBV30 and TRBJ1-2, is SQTIHQWPATLVQPVGSPLSLECTVEGTSNPNLYWYRQAAGRGLQLLFYSVGIGQISSEVPQNLSASRPQDRQFILSSKKLLLSDSGFYLCAWTKRRQGVYGYTFGSGTRLTVV.

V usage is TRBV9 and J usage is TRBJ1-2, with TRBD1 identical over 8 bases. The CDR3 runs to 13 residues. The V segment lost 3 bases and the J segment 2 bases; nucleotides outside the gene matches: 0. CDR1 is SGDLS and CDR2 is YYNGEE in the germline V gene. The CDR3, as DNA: TGTGCCAGCAGCGGGACAGGGAACTATGGCTACACCTTC. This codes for CASSGTGNYGYTF.

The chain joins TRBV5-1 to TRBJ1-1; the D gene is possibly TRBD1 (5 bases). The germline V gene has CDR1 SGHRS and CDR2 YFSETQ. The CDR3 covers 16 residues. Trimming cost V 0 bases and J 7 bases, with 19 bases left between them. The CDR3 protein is CASSLVTGGAKSEAFF. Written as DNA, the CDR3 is TGCGCCAGCAGCTTGGTTACGGGGGGAGCGAAAAGTGAAGCTTTCTTT.

This chain's CDR3 is CASSSGQGNYGYTF. DNA for the CDR3: TGTGCCAGCAGCTCGGGACAGGGAAATTATGGCTACACCTTC. The V call is TRBV7-3, the J call TRBJ1-2, with 9 bases that match TRBD1. V shed 4 bases and J 5 bases; nucleotides not matched to a gene: 5. CDR1 is SGHTA, CDR2 FQGTGA, per germline. This CDR3 contains 14 residues.

DNA for the CDR3: TGTGCCAGCCTCTCCGGGACAGGGGGCCCCTTTCGGCCCCAGCATTTT. Translating it yields CASLSGTGGPFRPQHF. This chain uses TRBV28 with TRBJ1-5; 12 nucleotides line up with TRBD1. The CDR3 length is 16 residues. In germline, CDR1 is MDHEN, CDR2 SYDVKM. Trimming at V came to 8 bases and at J to 9 bases, leaving 14 bases not matched to a gene.

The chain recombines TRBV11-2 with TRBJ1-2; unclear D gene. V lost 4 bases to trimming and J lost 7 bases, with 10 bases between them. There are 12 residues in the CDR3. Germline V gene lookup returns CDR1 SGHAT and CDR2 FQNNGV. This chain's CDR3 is CASSSSGGGYTF. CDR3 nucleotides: TGTGCCAGCAGCTCGTCCGGAGGTGGCTACACCTTC.

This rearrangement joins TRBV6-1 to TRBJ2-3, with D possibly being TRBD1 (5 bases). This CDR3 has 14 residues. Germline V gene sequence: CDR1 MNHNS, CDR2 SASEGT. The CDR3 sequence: CGAGNIESTDTQYF. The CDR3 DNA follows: TGTGGGGCAGGGAACATCGAAAGCACAGATACGCAGTATTTT.

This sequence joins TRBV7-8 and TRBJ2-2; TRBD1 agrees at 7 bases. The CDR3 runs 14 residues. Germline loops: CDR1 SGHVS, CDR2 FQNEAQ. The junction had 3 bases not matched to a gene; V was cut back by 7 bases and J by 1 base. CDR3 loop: CASKGQMNTGELFF. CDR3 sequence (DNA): TGTGCCAGCAAGGGACAGATGAACACCGGGGAGCTGTTTTTT. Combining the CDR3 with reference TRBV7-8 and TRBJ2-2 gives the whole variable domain GAGVSQSPRYKVAKRGQDVALRCDPISGHVSLFWYQQALGQGPEFLTYFQNEAQLDKSGLPSDRFFAERPEGSVSTLKIQRTQQEDSAVYLCASKGQMNTGELFFGEGSRLTVL.